The entry below describes one T cell receptor beta chain. The antigen is not known. Germline V gene sequence: CDR1 SGHTA, CDR2 FQGNSA. The CDR3 has 15 amino acids. V trimming: 3 bases; J trimming: 3 bases; junction bases outside the gene matches: 5. These data come from a study of cytomegalovirus exposure and HLA in healthy donors. In the study overall: Early on, a data release was issued that held some 91 million unique TCRs from HLA-typed donors. Whole-study findings and limits: Accurate prediction of HLA-A and HLA-B alleles (for most subjects) was reportedly achieved from TCR beta sequences. Near-uniform donor sequencing depth was presumed by presence/absence analyses. Common viral pathogens were later found to be apparently linked to several of the most significant clusters.

The study ran its PCR with 60 Vbeta and 13 Jbeta primers. Produced via immunoSEQ multiplex PCR; TCRdb's table is partial and in-frame only. The sample shows 150,000 to 200,000 clones, around 80% of them seen only once. V gene TRBV7-2 combines with J gene TRBJ2-3; 8 bases map to TRBD2. This receptor was identified in a middle-aged man in good health and CMV-seropositive. The sequenced sample was PBMCs. CDR3 coding DNA: TGTGCCAGCAGCTTGCGGGGGGCCGGTACAGATACGCAGTATTTT. Its translation is CASSLRGAGTDTQYF.